The subject of this entry is one TCR beta chain. Its target is unknown. CDR1 is SGHVS and CDR2 is FQNEAQ in the germline V gene. This CDR3 comprises 17 residues. The ends lost 2 bases at V and 7 bases at J; junction bases unmatched: 10. The assay was immunoSEQ multiplex PCR, and TCRdb's table has in-frame clones only and misses some. The sample includes approximately 150,000 clones, roughly 90% of them seen just once. The sample originates from a study of T cell responses to AZD1222 COVID-19 vaccine. Looking at the study overall: Whether given at about 4 or about 12 weeks, second doses were pooled.

Overall study results and limits: With two AZD1222 doses given, Spike-specific TCR breadth and depth both rose. Donors, mostly white British, included more females; clonal diversity was possibly underestimated.

This sample comprised peripheral blood, obtained on day 0 of AZD1222 vaccination. The chain combines TRBV7-8 with TRBJ2-1; 11 bases agree with TRBD2. The TCR was taken from an adult in good health. The CDR3: CASSLHFSGGARNEQFF. Here the CDR3 DNA reads TGTGCCAGCAGCTTACATTTTAGCGGGGGGGCAAGGAATGAGCAGTTCTTC.